Listed here are 14 T cell receptor beta chains from one sample, sequenced in a study of cytomegalovirus exposure and HLA in healthy donors (dated by TCRdb to the late 2010s). The library was generated by the immunoSEQ multiplex PCR assay. Imported from immuneACCESS, the table was reduced by TCRdb to in-frame sequences with V and J called. These copies leave out some clones; in studies compared against another copy, an unresolved V gene accounts for under half, and the cause of the remainder is not known. In all, the sample holds fewer than 300,000 clones, and around 87% of those were seen once. Over 0.7% of the sample rests with the top ten. The source material was PBMCs. These TCRs come from a woman aged 18 to 35 in good health and CMV-seronegative.

The chain couples TRBV6-5 to TRBJ2-4, with a tentative D call TRBD2 (6 bases). Trimming stripped 7 bases from V and 9 bases from J, with 10 bases between. This CDR3 spans 11 amino acids. Germline CDR1 is MNHEY and CDR2 is SVGAGI. This CDR3 reads CASMEGPIQYF. Written as DNA, the CDR3 is TGTGCCAGCATGGAGGGGCCCATTCAGTACTTC.

J is TRBJ1-4 and V is TRBV19; D ambiguous. CDR3 length equals 16 residues. CDR1 and CDR2 (germline): LNHDA, SQIVND (reference sequence). Trimming stripped 3 bases from V and 3 bases from J, with 14 bases between. DNA of the CDR3: TGTGCCAGTAGTATCCGCAAGAGGGTAGCTAATGAAAAACTGTTTTTT. Residues: CASSIRKRVANEKLFF.

This clone was detected only once. The chain is built from TRBV13 and TRBJ2-7; D remains unclear. CDR3 length: 14 residues. The V and J ends lost 0 bases and 3 bases respectively, with 9 bases between them. The germline CDR1 and CDR2 sequences are PRHDT and FYEKMQ (reference sequence). CDR3 residues: CASSLGVNHYEQYF. CDR3 nucleotides: TGTGCCAGCAGCTTAGGTGTCAATCACTACGAGCAGTACTTC.

The V call is TRBV29-1, the J call TRBJ1-1; perhaps TRBD1 as D (6 bases). The V end was cut by 6 bases, the J end by 0 bases, with 23 bases between. This CDR3 comprises 17 residues. The germline CDR1 and CDR2 sequences are SQVTM and ANQGSEA. CDR3 DNA: TGCAGCGTCGCCTTACAGGGAAAGTACGCGGTGAACACTGAAGCTTTCTTT. This translates into CSVALQGKYAVNTEAFF. The full variable domain, with the rest looked up from reference TRBV29-1 and TRBJ1-1, is SAVISQKPSRDICQRGTSLTIQCQVDSQVTMMFWYRQQPGQSLTLIATANQGSEATYESGFVIDKFPISRPNLTFSTLTVSNMSPEDSSIYLCSVALQGKYAVNTEAFFGQGTRLTVV.

The chain employs TRBV18 and TRBJ2-7; D is uncertain. Germline lookup yields CDR1 KGHSH and CDR2 LQKENI. The CDR3 runs 12 residues. V was clipped by 1 base and J by 3 bases, with 4 bases between them. This CDR3 is CASSPLLYEQYF. CDR3 sequence (DNA): TGTGCCAGCTCACCACTCCTCTACGAGCAGTACTTC. The full variable domain, its missing parts supplied by reference TRBV18 and TRBJ2-7, is NAGVMQNPRHLVRRRGQEARLRCSPMKGHSHVYWYRQLPEEGLKFMVYLQKENIIDESGMPKERFSAEFPKEGPSILRIQQVVRGDSAAYFCASSPLLYEQYFGPGTRLTVT.

V gene TRBV2 combines with J gene TRBJ2-7; 8 bases match TRBD1. The CDR3 has 14 amino acids. In germline, CDR1 is SNHLY, CDR2 FYNNEI. J gave up 2 bases and V 7 bases, and 7 bases lay outside the gene matches. CDR3 residues: CASTPGQGTYEQYF. The CDR3 DNA reads TGTGCCAGCACCCCCGGACAGGGCACCTACGAGCAGTACTTC. Combining the CDR3 with reference TRBV2 and TRBJ2-7 gives the whole variable domain EPEVTQTPSHQVTQMGQEVILRCVPISNHLYFYWYRQILGQKVEFLVSFYNNEISEKSEIFDDQFSVERPDGSNFTLKIRSTKLEDSAMYFCASTPGQGTYEQYFGPGTRLTVT.

The chain couples TRBV28 to TRBJ2-2, with D tentatively TRBD2 (5 bases). V was clipped by 7 bases and J by 5 bases, with 20 bases between them. This CDR3 has 16 amino acids. The germline V gene encodes CDR1 MDHEN and CDR2 SYDVKM. Here the CDR3 reads CASKSYGKINTGELFF. CDR3 sequence (DNA): TGTGCCAGCAAGTCGTACGGGAAAATAAATACCGGGGAGCTGTTTTTT. The full variable domain, in which reference TRBV28 and TRBJ2-2 provide the parts outside the CDR3, is DVKVTQSSRYLVKRTGEKVFLECVQDMDHENMFWYRQDPGLGLRLIYFSYDVKMKEKGDIPEGYSVSREKKERFSLILESASTNQTSMYLCASKSYGKINTGELFFGEGSRLTVL.

This rearrangement joins TRBV27 to TRBJ1-4; tentatively, D is TRBD1 (6 bases). The CDR3 sequence is 14 residues long. CDR1 and CDR2 (germline): MNHEY, SMNVEV (reference sequence). The V end lost 6 bases, the J end lost 2 bases, and 10 bases lay between the germline ends. The CDR3 DNA follows: TGTGCCAGCAGCCCAGGGGACACTAATGAAAAACTGTTTTTT. Protein sequence: CASSPGDTNEKLFF.

The sample holds one count of this clone. This chain links TRBV4-2 with TRBJ2-1; perhaps TRBD2 as D (5 bases). The V end lost 4 bases, the J end lost 6 bases, and 7 bases lay between the germline ends. CDR1 is LGHNA, CDR2 YNFKEQ, per germline. The CDR3 totals 12 residues. The CDR3: CASSPTSNEQFF. CDR3 nucleotides: TGTGCCAGCAGCCCCACTAGCAATGAGCAGTTCTTC.

This clone was seen once. The chain couples TRBV5-1 to TRBJ1-4; TRBD1 is a possible D gene (6 bases). Germline V gives CDR1 SGHRS, CDR2 YFSETQ. V lost 1 base and J lost 6, with 7 bases in between. CDR3 length: 13 residues. The CDR3 DNA reads as TGCGCCAGCAGCTTGAGGACAGATGAAAAACTGTTTTTT. Its protein product is CASSLRTDEKLFF.

This chain joins TRBV9 and TRBJ2-3, with 7 bases lining up with TRBD2. Germline assignment: CDR1 SGDLS and CDR2 YYNGEE. V was pared by 4 bases and J by 2 bases, with 7 bases of the junction left unmatched. The CDR3 loop spans 15 amino acids. The CDR3: CASSIGTTHTDTQYF. CDR3 nucleotides: TGTGCCAGCAGCATCGGGACTACTCACACAGATACGCAGTATTTT.

J is TRBJ2-1 and V is TRBV7-9; 9 bases match TRBD1. Unmatched junction bases numbered 6, after V lost 5 bases and J lost 4 bases. Germline CDR1 and CDR2: SEHNR and FQNEAQ (reference sequence). The CDR3 contains 15 residues. The CDR3 here is CASSPTGTGYNEQFF. The CDR3 DNA reads as TGTGCCAGCAGCCCTACCGGGACAGGGTACAATGAGCAGTTCTTC.

The chain joins TRBV7-8 to TRBJ1-2; a weak D match, TRBD1 (5 bases). Between the trimmed V and J ends, which lost 2 bases and 0 bases, there was a span of 13 bases. This CDR3 comprises 16 residues. Germline V gives CDR1 SGHVS, CDR2 FQNEAQ. As DNA, the CDR3 is TGTGCCAGCAGCTTACAGGGTATACCGTCTAACTATGGCTACACCTTC. Its translation: CASSLQGIPSNYGYTF.

This sequence joins TRBV5-1 and TRBJ2-4; D is unclear. Per the germline V gene, CDR1 is SGHRS and CDR2 is YFSETQ. The CDR3 length is 14 residues. Deletions cut 5 bases from V and 9 bases from J, with 18 bases between. Written as DNA, the CDR3 is TGCGCCAGCAGTTCGCAGACTGATACGGGCATTCAGTACTTC. Translating gives CASSSQTDTGIQYF.